The 14 T cell receptor beta chains listed next were all sequenced from one sample in a study of T cells after yellow fever vaccination. Each CDR3 protein is one row after TCRdb ran MiXCR on the 5' RACE reads. The sample yields tens of thousands of distinct CDR3 sequences, around 7.3% seen once. The sequenced sample was CD8+ T cells sorted from PBMCs, obtained on the day of the yellow fever booster vaccination. Receptor source: a man in his thirties or forties who received the YFV17D yellow fever vaccine.

The rearrangement uses TRBV6-1 and TRBJ2-5; TRBD2 is a possible D gene (5 bases). The CDR3 totals 16 residues. Trimming removed 6 bases at V and 0 bases at J, with 17 bases between. Germline CDR1 MNHNS, CDR2 SASEGT. In DNA form, the CDR3 reads TGTGCCAGCAGAAGTCTGTCGGGGATCCACCAAGAGACCCAGTACTTC. Translating gives CASRSLSGIHQETQYF.

This clonotype showed up many times. The chain carries TRBV29-1 and TRBJ2-7, with D possibly called TRBD1 or TRBD2 (5 bases each). The CDR3 covers 14 residues. CDR1 and CDR2 from the germline V gene are SQVTM and ANQGSEA. The V gene lost 4 bases and the J gene lost 2 bases, with 15 bases spanning the gap. The chain's CDR3 is CSVARGQGPYEQYF. The CDR3 bases are TGCAGCGTTGCAAGGGGCCAGGGACCCTACGAGCAGTACTTC.

The table lists this clonotype with a few counts. V is TRBV3-1 and J is TRBJ2-7, with 7 bases identical to TRBD2. There are 14 residues in the CDR3. V trimming: 5 bases; J trimming: 1 base; junction bases outside the gene matches: 5. Germline-derived CDR1 and CDR2 are LGHDT and YNNKEL (reference sequence). CDR3 amino acids: CASSMGLSSYEQYF. In DNA, the CDR3 is TGTGCCAGCAGCATGGGACTATCATCCTACGAGCAGTACTTC.

The chain is built from TRBV19 and TRBJ2-7; tentative D call: TRBD2 (6 bases). This CDR3 has 13 amino acids. CDR1 and CDR2 (germline): LNHDA, SQIVND (reference sequence). V shed 8 bases and J shed 1 base, with 12 bases lying between them. The CDR3 loop reads CASSAGYSYEQYF. CDR3 bases: TGTGCCAGTTCCGCGGGATATTCCTACGAGCAGTACTTC.

The sample holds a few counts of this clonotype. The rearrangement joins TRBV20-1 to TRBJ2-7; 10 bases are a match to TRBD2. The CDR3 consists of 15 residues. V lost 0 bases to trimming and J lost 3 bases; unmatched junction nucleotides: 5. Germline V gene data show CDR1 as DFQATT and CDR2 as SNEGSKA (reference sequence). The CDR3 DNA reads as TGCAGTGCTAGAGATCGGACTAGCGGATACTACGAGCAGTACTTC. Residues: CSARDRTSGYYEQYF.

The chain combines TRBV7-9 with TRBJ1-2; 7 nucleotides match TRBD1. Per the germline V gene, CDR1 is SEHNR and CDR2 is FQNEAQ (reference sequence). The junction had 2 bases not matched to a gene; V was cut back by 3 bases and J by 7 bases. This CDR3 is built from 12 residues. The CDR3 coding sequence is TGTGCCAGCAGCTTGACAGGGATTGGCTACACCTTC. Its protein product is CASSLTGIGYTF.

This clonotype was counted between two and nine times. This chain connects TRBV7-2 to TRBJ2-5, with TRBD2 identical over 9 bases. The CDR3 loop spans 14 amino acids. Trimming cost V 4 bases and J 4 bases; bases outside gene matches: 4. CDR1 and CDR2 (germline): SGHTA, FQGNSA. The CDR3 loop is CASSSSAGGETQYF. CDR3 DNA: TGTGCCAGCAGCTCCTCAGCGGGAGGAGAGACCCAGTACTTC.

This clonotype was counted ten times or more. The chain carries TRBV14 and TRBJ2-2; D remains ambiguous. The CDR3 consists of 15 residues. The germline gives CDR1 SGHDN, CDR2 FVKESK. V shed 0 bases and J shed 6 bases, with 11 bases lying between them. The CDR3 DNA reads TGTGCCAGCAGCCAAGAACACTATTGGGCCGGGGAGCTGTTTTTT. As protein: CASSQEHYWAGELFF.

The CDR3: CSVDQAAGSNYGYTF. CDR3 DNA: TGCAGCGTTGATCAAGCGGCAGGTTCAAACTATGGCTACACCTTC. J is TRBJ1-2 and V is TRBV29-1, with D unresolved. The CDR3 totals 15 residues. Germline V gene lookup returns CDR1 SQVTM and CDR2 ANQGSEA. V dropped 3 bases and J dropped 2 bases, with 16 bases sitting between them.

The V and J genes are TRBV4-1 and TRBJ2-1; possibly TRBD2 for D (6 bases). The germline V and J ends were trimmed by 1 base and 3 bases, with 19 bases remaining between them. Germline CDR1 MGHRA, CDR2 YSYEKL. The CDR3 extends over 18 amino acids. The CDR3 region is CASSQGGTSTPFYNEQFF. The CDR3 DNA reads TGCGCCAGCAGCCAAGGTGGGACTTCCACCCCCTTCTACAATGAGCAGTTCTTC.

Only a few counts were recorded for this clonotype. The rearrangement uses TRBV3-1 and TRBJ2-7, with 14 bases that match TRBD2. Germline CDR1 reads LGHDT; CDR2 reads YNNKEL (reference sequence). V lost 3 bases, J lost 3 bases, and 1 base stayed unmatched. CDR3 size: 15 residues. The CDR3, as DNA: TGTGCCAGCAGCCACGGACTAGCGGGAGGCTACGAGCAGTACTTC. This translates into CASSHGLAGGYEQYF.

This clonotype was seen more than once but under ten times. This chain links TRBV5-5 with TRBJ2-1; the match to TRBD2 covers 7 bases. The CDR3 sequence is 14 residues long. V shed 6 bases and J 9 bases; nucleotides not matched to a gene: 12. The germline V gene has CDR1 SGHKS and CDR2 YYEKEE (reference sequence). CDR3 sequence (DNA): TGTGCCAGCATCCAGCGTGAATGGGAGGGTGAGCAGTTCTTC. It codes for CASIQREWEGEQFF.

The chain carries TRBV6-7 and TRBJ2-7, with TRBD2 matching over 8 bases. TRBV6-7 is labeled an ORF, and its function is uncertain. V was clipped by 4 bases and J by 0 bases; unmatched bases: 8. The CDR3 has 16 residues. The CDR3 sequence is CASSWSRREDSYEQYF. Written as DNA, the CDR3 is TGTGCCAGCAGTTGGTCACGGCGGGAGGACTCCTACGAGCAGTACTTC.

V and J are TRBV15 and TRBJ2-5, with 12 nucleotides matching TRBD2. The trim removed 5 bases at V and 1 base at J, leaving 11 bases unmatched. Germline CDR1 LNHNV, CDR2 YYDKDF (reference sequence). This CDR3 spans 18 amino acids. CDR3 region: CATSGLTSGSTSQETQYF. CDR3 nucleotide sequence: TGTGCCACCAGCGGTCTGACTAGCGGGAGTACCTCCCAAGAGACCCAGTACTTC.